Described below is a single TCR beta chain sequence and its context. The length of the CDR3 is 16 residues. Germline loops: CDR1 SGDLS, CDR2 YYNGEE. Between the trimmed V and J ends, which lost 4 bases and 2 bases, there was a span of 16 bases. This sample is drawn from a study of control samples from healthy donors and cancer patients. Clones were sequenced by immunoSEQ multiplex PCR, and TCRdb holds only the in-frame ones, with some missing. The repertoire has around 85,000 clones, approximately 94% of them found once; the top ten carry about 5%. The V call is TRBV9, the J call TRBJ1-3; TRBD1 might be the D (5 bases). This clonotype was obtained from a woman aged 18-29 years in good health. The specimen sequenced was blood. The CDR3 reads CASSTKLGAAGNTIYF. The CDR3 DNA is TGTGCCAGCAGCACCAAGCTTGGGGCAGCTGGAAACACCATATATTTT.